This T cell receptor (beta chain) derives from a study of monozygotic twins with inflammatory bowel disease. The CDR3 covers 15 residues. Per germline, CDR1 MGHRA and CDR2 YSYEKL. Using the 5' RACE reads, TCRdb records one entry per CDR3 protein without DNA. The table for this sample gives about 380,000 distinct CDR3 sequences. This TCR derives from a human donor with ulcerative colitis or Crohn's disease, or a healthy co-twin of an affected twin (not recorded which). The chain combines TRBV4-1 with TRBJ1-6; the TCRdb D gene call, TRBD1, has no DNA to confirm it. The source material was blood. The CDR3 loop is CASSRQGARNSPLHF.